A single sample gave rise to the 19 T cell receptor beta chains below, sequenced in a study of blood T cell repertoires in COVID-19. Profiled with immunoSEQ multiplex PCR; TCRdb holds only in-frame clones, not every one. Among just under 100,000 clones listed, roughly 84% were seen once. Sequencing was carried out using peripheral blood. The receptors originated from a woman aged 55-69 years in a cohort sampled during active or convalescent COVID-19.

In nucleotides, the CDR3 is TGTGCCAGCAGCCCCGGACTAGCGGGAGGGTACACCGGGGAGCTGTTTTTT. Protein product: CASSPGLAGGYTGELFF. The gene calls are TRBV7-8 and TRBJ2-2; 15 positions match TRBD2. V shed 5 bases, J shed 3 bases, and the junction held 4 bases outside the gene matches. The CDR3 is 17 amino acids. The V gene's germline CDR1 is SGHVS and CDR2 FQNEAQ.

The CDR3, as DNA: TGCGCCAGCAGCTTTGGACAGGGTTCCGGGGAGCTGTTTTTT. Translated: CASSFGQGSGELFF. This chain links TRBV5-1 with TRBJ2-2; 8 nucleotides align to TRBD1. This CDR3 has 14 amino acids. Germline CDR1 SGHRS, CDR2 YFSETQ. V gave up 2 bases and J gave up 6 bases; unmatched junction bases: 3.

The chain is built from TRBV5-6 and TRBJ2-3; D unresolved. The CDR3 contains 16 residues. Deletions cut 2 bases from V and 1 base from J, with 14 bases between. In germline, CDR1 is SGHDT, CDR2 YYEEEE. The CDR3, as DNA: TGTGCCAGCAGCTTCGGCCCCACTCAGGGCACAGATACGCAGTATTTT. Protein product: CASSFGPTQGTDTQYF.

The chain is built from TRBV9 and TRBJ2-1, with D uncertain. V was shortened by 0 bases and J by 5 bases, with 6 bases between the two germline ends. Germline V gene lookup returns CDR1 SGDLS and CDR2 YYNGEE. This CDR3 region has 13 residues. The CDR3, as DNA: TGTGCCAGCAGCGTAGACCGAGACAATGAGCAGTTCTTC. Amino acid sequence: CASSVDRDNEQFF.

CDR3 DNA sequence: TGTGCCAGCAGCCAAGTGGCGGGAGGTTTGTTCTTC. The encoded protein is CASSQVAGGLFF. The genes are TRBV3-1 (or the pseudogene TRBV3-2) and TRBJ2-1; 8 bases line up with TRBD2. The CDR3 runs 12 residues. The trim removed 1 base at V and 15 bases at J, leaving 5 bases unmatched. Germline assignment: CDR1 LGHDT and CDR2 YNNKEL (reference sequence).

The sample holds a few counts of this clone. The V and J genes are TRBV4-1 and TRBJ2-7, with a weak D call TRBD1 (5 bases). This CDR3 region has 14 residues. Germline assignment: CDR1 MGHRA and CDR2 YSYEKL. The ends were cut back, 1 base at V and 2 bases at J, with 9 bases in the middle. The CDR3: CASSQAAGPYEQYF. Here the CDR3 DNA reads TGCGCCAGCAGCCAAGCGGCAGGGCCCTACGAGCAGTACTTC.

This CDR3 is CASSIVSGVTGLNQPQHF. CDR3 bases: TGTGCCAGTAGTATAGTCTCCGGTGTGACAGGGCTCAATCAGCCCCAGCATTTT. This chain uses TRBV19 with TRBJ1-5; 7 bases align to TRBD1. The CDR3 is made up of 18 amino acids. Germline CDR1 LNHDA, CDR2 SQIVND (reference sequence). V lost 1 base and J lost 3; bases outside the gene matches: 12.

This chain joins TRBV10-2 and TRBJ2-1; possible D gene TRBD2, 6 bases. The CDR3 contains 15 residues. Trimming shortened V by 9 bases and J by 8 bases, and 23 bases separated the two germline ends. Germline V gene sequence: CDR1 WSHSY, CDR2 SAAADI. CDR3 in DNA: TGCGCCAGAGAGATAGCGGCCTACCGAGGGGATGAGCAGTTCTTC. Protein sequence: CAREIAAYRGDEQFF.

This chain connects TRBV4-2 to TRBJ1-1; 10 nucleotides align to TRBD1. Germline values: CDR1 LGHNA, CDR2 YNFKEQ. CDR3 size: 17 residues. The V and J ends lost 4 bases and 0 bases, in that order; junction bases with no gene match: 8. The CDR3 DNA follows: TGTGCCAGCAGCCTTACGACAGGGGGCCTTTTGAACACTGAAGCTTTCTTT. Translating gives CASSLTTGGLLNTEAFF.

The V and J genes are TRBV6-1 and TRBJ2-1, with TRBD2 matching 7 bases. Germline CDR1 MNHNS, CDR2 SASEGT. V lost 2 bases, J lost 0 bases, and 10 bases stayed unmatched. The CDR3 contains 18 residues. The CDR3 region has the DNA TGTGCCAGCAGTGAATCCCCCCGGGGCGGGAGCTCCTACAATGAGCAGTTCTTC. It translates to CASSESPRGGSSYNEQFF.

The chain recombines TRBV5-1 with TRBJ2-7, with 8 bases aligning to TRBD2. Germline assignment: CDR1 SGHRS and CDR2 YFSETQ. Germline trimming cut 0 bases from V and 6 bases from J; bases unmatched to any gene: 5. The CDR3 is made up of 14 amino acids. In DNA, the CDR3 is TGCGCCAGCAGCTTGGATACTAGCGGACGCGAGCAGTACTTC. Amino acids: CASSLDTSGREQYF.

The rearrangement links TRBV5-6 to TRBJ1-1; a weak D match, TRBD1 (6 bases). Germline lookup yields CDR1 SGHDT and CDR2 YYEEEE. This CDR3 region has 15 residues. V lost 3 bases and J 0 bases, leaving 12 bases between the germline ends. The CDR3 sequence is CASSWVTGVNTEAFF. CDR3 bases: TGTGCCAGCAGCTGGGTGACAGGTGTGAACACTGAAGCTTTCTTT.

This clone has a single count. The chain has TRBV19 and TRBJ1-5, with D possibly TRBD1 on 6 matching bases. In germline, CDR1 is LNHDA, CDR2 SQIVND (reference sequence). Trimming cost V 1 base and J 7 bases, with 11 bases left between them. CDR3 length: 14 amino acids. Here the CDR3 reads CASSIVQGGQPQHF. DNA for the CDR3: TGTGCCAGTAGTATAGTACAGGGAGGGCAGCCCCAGCATTTT.

The V call is TRBV24-1, the J call TRBJ1-5, with 9 bases aligning to TRBD1. CDR1 and CDR2 (germline): KGHDR, SFDVKD. This CDR3 is 18 amino acids long. J lost 2 bases, V lost 3 bases, and 10 bases had no gene match. The CDR3 DNA sequence: TGTGCCACCAGTGATCGACAACAGGGGGCATGGGGCAATCAGCCCCAGCATTTT. It encodes CATSDRQQGAWGNQPQHF.

This chain connects TRBV5-4 to TRBJ1-1; D uncertain. In germline, CDR1 is SGHNT, CDR2 YYREEE (reference sequence). V was shortened by 0 bases and J by 1 base, with 10 bases between the two germline ends. The CDR3 covers 15 residues. The CDR3, as DNA: TGTGCCAGCAGCTTGGGGTGGGCCTCGAACACTGAAGCTTTCTTT. Protein: CASSLGWASNTEAFF.

Turning to this clone: One junction end does not reproduce the germline sequence, and a read error may be involved. For the CDR3, the DNA is TGTGCCAGCAGTGGGACAGGGGGCCCTTATAGCAATCAGCCTCAGCATTTT. This translates into CASSGTGGPYSNQPQHF. The chain uses TRBV6-1 and TRBJ1-5; 11 bases fit TRBD1. Germline assignment: CDR1 MNHNS and CDR2 SASEGT. The CDR3 loop spans 17 amino acids.

This chain's CDR3 is CASSYSITGAGELFF. The CDR3 DNA reads as TGTGCCAGCAGTTACTCGATAACCGGTGCCGGGGAGCTGTTTTTT. The chain couples TRBV6-6 to TRBJ2-2; D gene ambiguous. V was cut by 0 bases and J by 6 bases, with 11 bases left in between. Germline lookup yields CDR1 MNHNY and CDR2 SVGAGI (reference sequence). This CDR3 has 15 amino acids.

V usage is TRBV24-1 and J usage is TRBJ2-5, with unresolved D. Germline lookup yields CDR1 KGHDR and CDR2 SFDVKD. V lost 3 bases, J lost 9 bases, and 13 bases lay in between. This CDR3 region has 13 residues. CDR3 DNA sequence: TGTGCCACCAGTGATCGACCCCTTGGGCCCCAGTACTTC. This gives the protein CATSDRPLGPQYF.

The chain couples TRBV11-2 to TRBJ1-4; D possibly corresponds to TRBD1 (6 bases). The V and J ends lost 3 bases and 7 bases respectively, with 15 bases between them. Per germline, CDR1 SGHAT and CDR2 FQNNGV. The CDR3 loop spans 15 amino acids. This CDR3 reads CASSLGAVGREKLFF. The CDR3 nucleotides are TGTGCCAGCAGCTTGGGGGCAGTAGGGCGTGAAAAACTGTTTTTT.